This record concerns one TCR beta chain sequence. Its antigen is unidentified. The junction had 11 bases not matched to a gene; V was cut back by 5 bases and J by 7 bases. CDR1 ENHRY and CDR2 SYGVKD come from the germline V gene. The CDR3 extends over 15 amino acids. The data are from a study of T cell responses to AZD1222 COVID-19 vaccine. Study-level results: Compared with day 0, the breadth and depth of the Spike-specific TCR repertoire rose significantly after two doses of AZD1222. Among the donors, most were white British and more were female, and clonal diversity was possibly underestimated.

Data came from immunoSEQ multiplex PCR; TCRdb stores just in-frame clones and leaves some out. The sample yields 150,000 or so clones, about 90% seen once. The sequencing used peripheral blood, collected on day 0 of MenACWY control vaccination. V is TRBV10-3 and J is TRBJ2-1, with TRBD2 identical over 7 bases. The receptor was derived from an adult in good health. CDR3 sequence reads: CAISRAGSGMNEQFF. The CDR3 coding sequence is TGTGCCATCAGTCGAGCGGGGTCCGGGATGAATGAGCAGTTCTTC.